What follows is one T cell receptor beta chain and its context. Its antigen is undetermined. A single record per CDR3 protein comes from TCRdb applying MiXCR to the RT-PCR reads. Of around 570,000 distinct CDR3 sequences listed, less than 10% are singletons. These data come from a study of response to subunit inactivated influenza vaccine. Findings of the study overall: Authors suggested each seasonal flu vaccination may recruit only limited numbers of new T cells.

This sequence was found in a man between 50 and 75 years old who received an inactivated influenza vaccine. The sequences come from PBMCs from blood, collected around 25 months after vaccination.

CDR3 sequence (DNA): TGTGCCAGCAGCCAAAGCGGGGGTCCAGATACGCAGTATTTT. The encoded protein is CASSQSGGPDTQYF. The chain carries TRBV4-2 and TRBJ2-3; 8 bases match TRBD2. The J segment lost 4 bases and the V segment lost 2 bases, leaving 2 bases of the junction unmatched. This CDR3 contains 14 residues. Germline V gives CDR1 LGHNA, CDR2 YNFKEQ.